A selection of T cell receptor beta chains follows, all from one sample in a study of prognosis after radiotherapy for stage I lung cancer. TCRdb independently ran MiXCR on the multiplex PCR reads; one entry per CDR3 protein. The sample has approximately 41,000 distinct CDR3 sequences, roughly 24% seen once. The sample consisted of PBMCs, taken before or after stereotactic body radiation therapy (not recorded which). Source of these receptors: a donor over 45 with non-small cell lung cancer. Each CDR3 is given with its conserved first and last residue.

V gene: TRBV9; CDR3 protein: CASSGQSVRGETQYF
V gene: TRBV10-3; CDR3 protein: CAISEGPMNTEAFF
V gene: TRBV19; CDR3 protein: CASSAYRGMNTEAFF
V gene: TRBV2; CDR3 protein: CASSEEDSYFHF
V gene: TRBV6-5; CDR3 protein: CASSWTATNEKLFF
V gene: TRBV7-6; CDR3 protein: CASSFSGGAGEQYF
V gene: TRBV5-1; CDR3 protein: CASSPGVAGGLYEQYF
V gene: TRBV20-1; CDR3 protein: CSAQKAGVNYNEQFF
V gene: TRBV20-1; CDR3 protein: CSARDPTSGSFYEQYF
V gene: TRBV4-1; CDR3 protein: CASSSGPSSYNEQFF
V gene: TRBV28; CDR3 protein: CASKTWLAGGPIADTQYF
V gene: TRBV4-1; CDR3 protein: CASSQDLGASGGYNEQFF
V gene: TRBV6-5; CDR3 protein: CASSYSTVSSSYEQYF
V gene: TRBV5-1; CDR3 protein: CASSPPQGSNTGELFF
V gene: TRBV6-2/TRBV6-3; CDR3 protein: CAGSLFMNTEAFF
V gene: TRBV20-1; CDR3 protein: CSARDLGGGRAALHF
V gene: TRBV4-2; CDR3 protein: CASSAEAIAGTDTQYF
V gene: TRBV20-1; CDR3 protein: CSASWSTAKNTEAFF
V gene: TRBV30; CDR3 protein: CAWSKGSGANVLTF
V gene: TRBV19; CDR3 protein: CASSMMEAQFF
V gene: TRBV2; CDR3 protein: CAGSEYPPDTNEKLFF
V gene: TRBV4-1; CDR3 protein: CANSQEAGAGSDTQYF
V gene: TRBV9; CDR3 protein: CASSVESGANVLTF
V gene: TRBV20-1; CDR3 protein: CSVREPWGETSYEQYF
V gene: TRBV19; CDR3 protein: CASSSSQETQYF
V gene: TRBV19; CDR3 protein: CARMNTEAFF
V gene: TRBV20-1; CDR3 protein: CRARDLASPEAFF
V gene: TRBV2; CDR3 protein: CASQEGPVSEAFF
V gene: TRBV7-6; CDR3 protein: CASSSTGTGADEQFF
V gene: TRBV19; CDR3 protein: CASSMGDSLTVSDNEQFF
V gene: TRBV11-2; CDR3 protein: CASSWTAPDTEAFF
V gene: TRBV7-8; CDR3 protein: CASSSREGSYEQYF
V gene: TRBV20-1; CDR3 protein: CSATWGYNEQFF
V gene: TRBV3-1; CDR3 protein: CASSRLAGVTDTQYF
V gene: TRBV7-9; CDR3 protein: CASSLAGTYTQYF
V gene: TRBV6-2/TRBV6-3; CDR3 protein: CASSYDHYDHYF
V gene: TRBV2; CDR3 protein: CASSEDGQPTQPQHF
V gene: TRBV12-3/TRBV12-4; CDR3 protein: CASSPRTGGALSNQPQHF
V gene: TRBV29-1; CDR3 protein: CSVVDRGASGRALFIGELFF
V gene: TRBV7-2; CDR3 protein: CASSLRRHGAEAFF
V gene: TRBV28; CDR3 protein: CASSLGGSGNTEAFF
V gene: TRBV9; CDR3 protein: CASSAMGHHTDTQYF
V gene: TRBV2; CDR3 protein: CASSGTTLRETQYF
V gene: TRBV11-1; CDR3 protein: CASSPLQGRAGTEAFF
V gene: TRBV18; CDR3 protein: CASSPPNRGSHNEQFF
V gene: TRBV11-1; CDR3 protein: CASTTKSGLAGGPGELFF
V gene: TRBV4-1; CDR3 protein: CASSQGYGDNSPLHF
V gene: TRBV6-4; CDR3 protein: CASSSLAGGAYNEQFF
V gene: TRBV19; CDR3 protein: CASSNFAGHNEKLFF